These T cell receptor beta chains were read from a single sample in a study of CD8 T cells in ankylosing spondylitis. TCRdb re-called the 5' RACE reads with MiXCR, one entry per CDR3 protein. The top ten hold under 8% of the sample, which has 200,000 to 250,000 distinct CDR3 sequences, 9.5% to 12% seen once. The sequenced sample consisted of blood, either unsorted or a sorted T cell fraction (not recorded which). Every receptor here comes from a male donor with ankylosing spondylitis or in good health (not recorded which). The CDR3 runs from the conserved cysteine through the conserved F or W. A D gene is named only where the DNA matches it firmly. Some rows have no size entry. The others give once, few or many, or a class for an expanded clone.

>TRBJ2-7|TRBD2|16|TRBV20-1|few
TGCAGTGCTAGCGGGGAGGAGCGGGGAGGTTACTACGAGCAGTACTTC
CSASGEERGGYYEQYF
>TRBJ1-2|TRBD1|14|TRBV28|.
TGTGCCAGCAGACTACAGGGGACTAACTATGGCTACACCTTC
CASRLQGTNYGYTF
>TRBJ2-3|TRBD2|15|TRBV20-1|many
TGCAGTGCTACACGGACTAGCGGGAAGACAGATACGCAGTATTTT
CSATRTSGKTDTQYF
>TRBJ2-7|.|18|TRBV25-1|many
TGTGCCAGCAGTGACCCGATAACTGGTAGCGGAGATATCTACAAGCAGTACTTC
CASSDPITGSGDIYKQYF
>TRBJ2-1|.|15|TRBV7-2|many
TGTGCCAGCAGCCCTGGGTTAGTTGACTACAATGAGCAGTTCTTC
CASSPGLVDYNEQFF
>TRBJ2-1|TRBD2|15|TRBV6-5|many
TGTGCCAGCAGTTCCAGACTAGCGGGGCGCAATGAGCAGTTCTTC
CASSSRLAGRNEQFF
>TRBJ2-3|.|14|TRBV28|many
TGTGCTAGCAGTTTATTGACTGTCACAGATACGCAGTATTTT
CASSLLTVTDTQYF
>TRBJ2-7|.|15|TRBV5-5|many
TGTGCCAGCAGCCCTTATCGGGCCGCGGTGCGGGAGCAGTACTTC
CASSPYRAAVREQYF
>TRBJ2-2|.|14|TRBV2|.
TGTGCCAGCAGAGGTTGGGGAAACACCGGGGAGCTGTTTTTT
CASRGWGNTGELFF
>TRBJ2-7|.|13|TRBV10-2|many
TGCGCCAGCAGTGCCGGACACCAATACGAGCAGTACTTC
CASSAGHQYEQYF
>TRBJ1-2|.|13|TRBV5-1|many
TGCGCCAGCAGCTATAACGGAGGCTATGGCTACACCTTC
CASSYNGGYGYTF
>TRBJ2-3|.|15|TRBV27|many
TGTGCCAGCAGCCAAAAGGTACAGGTTGGCGATACGCAGTATTTT
CASSQKVQVGDTQYF
>TRBJ2-1|TRBD2|18|TRBV24-1|.
TGTGCCACCAGTGAAACTAGCGGGGGAATAAGCTCCTACAATGAGCAGTTCTTC
CATSETSGGISSYNEQFF
>TRBJ2-7|TRBD1|15|TRBV5-4|many
TGTGCCAGCAGCAAGGGACAGGGGAGCTCCTACGAGCAGTACTTC
CASSKGQGSSYEQYF
>TRBJ2-1|TRBD2|16|TRBV28|.
TGTGCCAGCAGTACACCCGGGACTAGTTCGGTGTCTGAGCAGTTCTTC
CASSTPGTSSVSEQFF
>TRBJ2-7|.|13|TRBV18|.
TGTGCCAGCTCACCTACGGAGCAATACGAGCAGTACTTC
CASSPTEQYEQYF
>TRBJ1-1|.|16|TRBV5-1|.
TGCGCCAGCAGCTTGAGTATCAGGGCGGGGAACACTGAAGCTTTCTTT
CASSLSIRAGNTEAFF
>TRBJ2-1|TRBD2|15|TRBV24-1|many
TGTGCCACCAGTGTTCCTAGCGGGTCCTACAATGAGCAGTTCTTC
CATSVPSGSYNEQFF
>TRBJ1-2|.|17|TRBV20-1|many
TGCAGTGCTAGAGCCCTGCGGGTCCAGGGAGGTAGCTATGGCTACACCTTC
CSARALRVQGGSYGYTF
>TRBJ2-3|.|14|TRBV12-5|many
TGTGCTAGTGGTTTGGCAGGGTCGGGTGATACGCAGTATTTT
CASGLAGSGDTQYF
>TRBJ2-3|.|14|TRBV2|.
TGTGCCAGCTCTTTTGAAACTAGCACAGATACGCAGTATTTT
CASSFETSTDTQYF
>TRBJ1-2|.|13|TRBV12-3/TRBV12-4|many
TGTGCCAGTTCCCGGACCTACCGTTATGGCTACACCTTC
CASSRTYRYGYTF
>TRBJ2-6|TRBD1|19|TRBV3-1|once
TGTGCCAGCAGCCCCTTAGACAGGGCCTTAATCTCTGGGGCCAACGTCCTGACTTTC
CASSPLDRALISGANVLTF
>TRBJ1-5|.|17|TRBV7-8|few
TGTGCCAGCAGCTTTAGCCGGGGGCCTAATAGCAATCAGCCCCAGCATTTT
CASSFSRGPNSNQPQHF